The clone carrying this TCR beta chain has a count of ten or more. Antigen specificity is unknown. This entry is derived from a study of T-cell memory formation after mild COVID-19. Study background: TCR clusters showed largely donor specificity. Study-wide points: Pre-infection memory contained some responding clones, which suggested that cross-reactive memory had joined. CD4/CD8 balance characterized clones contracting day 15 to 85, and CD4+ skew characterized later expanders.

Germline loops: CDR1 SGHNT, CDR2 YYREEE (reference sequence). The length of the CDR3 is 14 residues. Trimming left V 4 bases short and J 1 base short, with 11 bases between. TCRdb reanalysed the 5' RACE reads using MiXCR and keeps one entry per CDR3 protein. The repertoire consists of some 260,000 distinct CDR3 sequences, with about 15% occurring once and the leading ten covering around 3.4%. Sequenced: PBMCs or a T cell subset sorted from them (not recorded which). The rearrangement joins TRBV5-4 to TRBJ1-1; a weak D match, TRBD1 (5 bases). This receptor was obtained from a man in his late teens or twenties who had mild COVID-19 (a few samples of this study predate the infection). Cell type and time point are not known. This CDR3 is CASSLPGGNTEAFF. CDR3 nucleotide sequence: TGTGCCAGCAGCCTCCCTGGGGGGAACACTGAAGCTTTCTTT.